The T cell receptor (beta chain) under discussion was sequenced for a study of CD8+CD57+ T cells in acquired aplastic anemia. CDR3 and TCR beta VDJ profiling relied on a genomic DNA template. In TCRdb, the reads were re-called with MiXCR into one record per CDR3 protein. The repertoire holds approximately 32,000 distinct CDR3 sequences, with approximately 73% as singletons. What was sequenced was sorted CD4+, CD8+, or CD8+CD57+ T cells (not recorded which) from PBMCs. This clonotype was sampled from a human donor in good health, serving as a control.

In DNA form, the CDR3 reads TGTGCCAGTAACCAATACCGGACAGGGAATTATGGCTACACCTTC. It codes for CASNQYRTGNYGYTF. The chain recombines TRBV19 with TRBJ1-2, with 8 bases lining up with TRBD1. The CDR3 spans 15 residues. From germline, CDR1 is LNHDA and CDR2 SQIVND (reference sequence). Unmatched junction bases numbered 12, after V lost 7 bases and J lost 5 bases.